One sample yielded the 18 T cell receptor beta chains listed below, sequenced in a study of T cell repertoires in cytomegalovirus infection. TCRdb ran MiXCR on the reads and lists one entry per CDR3 protein. The table lists some 390,000 distinct CDR3 sequences, around 18% of them singletons, with 7.5% to 9% in the top ten. Material for sequencing was PBMCs. All receptors come from a human donor in good health (CMV status not recorded). Some clones in this sample may be carry-over from other donors' samples.

The chain combines TRBV28 with TRBJ1-6, with D unclear. V shed 5 bases and J shed 10 bases, with 18 bases lying between them. CDR1 is MDHEN, CDR2 SYDVKM, per germline. The CDR3 consists of 15 residues. This CDR3 reads CASSLALTGGSPLHF. CDR3 DNA: TGTGCCAGCAGTCTCGCCCTAACTGGAGGCTCACCCCTCCACTTT.

The CDR3 reads CATSRGGGGRSGNTIYF. The CDR3 region has the DNA TGTGCCACCAGCAGAGGGGGCGGCGGCCGCTCTGGAAACACCATATATTTT. The V and J genes are TRBV15 and TRBJ1-3, with D perhaps TRBD1 (5 bases). CDR3 size: 17 residues. The V and J ends lost 1 base and 0 bases respectively, with 13 bases between them. CDR1 is LNHNV, CDR2 YYDKDF, per germline (reference sequence).

This clonotype was detected only a few times. The chain uses TRBV12-3 or TRBV12-4 and TRBJ1-5; tentative D call: TRBD1 (5 bases). V gave up 2 bases and J gave up 4 bases, with 12 bases separating them. This CDR3 is built from 15 residues. CDR3 nucleotide sequence: TGTGCCAGCAGTTTATTAGGGGACGTTAATCAGCCCCAGCATTTT. Protein product: CASSLLGDVNQPQHF.

This clonotype occurred many times. The V call is TRBV7-6, the J call TRBJ2-1, with 9 nucleotides matching TRBD1. The CDR3 spans 15 residues. V lost 3 bases to trimming and J lost 4 bases; unmatched junction nucleotides: 4. CDR1 SGHVS and CDR2 FNYEAQ come from the germline V gene. The CDR3 bases are TGTGCCAGCAGCTTCGGGACAGGGCCTTACAATGAGCAGTTCTTC. As protein: CASSFGTGPYNEQFF.

The rearrangement links TRBV28 to TRBJ1-2, with D possibly being TRBD1 (5 bases). This CDR3 spans 14 amino acids. The V end lost 7 bases, the J end lost 8 bases, and 20 bases lay between the germline ends. The germline V gene encodes CDR1 MDHEN and CDR2 SYDVKM. CDR3 protein: CASTERGPQAGYTF. DNA for the CDR3: TGTGCCAGCACCGAGAGGGGCCCACAAGCGGGCTACACCTTC.

This clonotype showed up just a few times. The gene calls are TRBV10-1 and TRBJ1-1, with D uncertain. The CDR3 totals 15 residues. Trimming took 2 bases from V and 1 from J, leaving 11 bases between them. Germline CDR1 and CDR2: WNHNN and SYGVQD (reference sequence). CDR3 region: CASSEGPGPNTEAFF. The CDR3 DNA reads as TGCGCCAGCAGTGAGGGTCCAGGCCCGAACACTGAAGCTTTCTTT.

In this sample, this clonotype turned up many times. V gene TRBV7-6 combines with J gene TRBJ1-6; D remains unclear. The germline V gene encodes CDR1 SGHVS and CDR2 FNYEAQ. V shed 1 base and J shed 10 bases, with 14 bases lying between them. This CDR3 is built from 15 residues. The CDR3 DNA is TGTGCCAGCAGCTTAGGGGGAGGCAGAGAATCACCCCTCCACTTT. Its translation: CASSLGGGRESPLHF.

This clonotype was found many times. This chain links TRBV19 with TRBJ1-4; tentatively, D is TRBD1 (5 bases). The V end was cut by 3 bases, the J end by 7 bases, with 15 bases between. Per the germline V gene, CDR1 is LNHDA and CDR2 is SQIVND (reference sequence). This CDR3 has 15 residues. CDR3 bases: TGTGCCAGTAGTATCGCCGCCCGGGGGAGTGAAAAACTGTTTTTT. It is translated as CASSIAARGSEKLFF. Supplemented by reference TRBV19 and TRBJ1-4, the full variable domain reads DGGITQSPKYLFRKEGQNVTLSCEQNLNHDAMYWYRQDPGQGLRLIYYSQIVNDFQKGDIAEGYSVSREKKESFPLTVTSAQKNPTAFYLCASSIAARGSEKLFFGSGTQLSVL.

J is TRBJ1-1 and V is TRBV5-5, with 7 bases aligning to TRBD1. CDR1 is SGHKS, CDR2 YYEKEE, per germline (reference sequence). V shed 4 bases and J 3 bases; nucleotides not matched to a gene: 9. The CDR3 runs to 15 residues. CDR3 sequence: CASSPSGGEYTEAFF. The CDR3 nucleotides are TGTGCCAGCAGCCCTTCAGGGGGAGAGTACACTGAAGCTTTCTTT.

The chain employs TRBV4-2 and TRBJ1-1, with 7 bases matching TRBD1. Germline V CDR1 and CDR2: LGHNA, YNFKEQ. V was clipped by 5 bases and J by 4 bases; unmatched bases: 4. This CDR3 is 13 amino acids long. CDR3 coding DNA: TGTGCCAGCAGCAAAACAGGGGTCACTGAAGCTTTCTTT. Translating it yields CASSKTGVTEAFF.

This clonotype was detected many times. V and J are TRBV6-2 or TRBV6-3 and TRBJ2-3, with 9 bases aligning to TRBD2. This CDR3 is built from 13 residues. The V gene end was trimmed by 8 bases and the J gene end by 6 bases; junction bases not matched to a gene: 6. Germline values: CDR1 MNHEY, CDR2 SVGEGT. Written as DNA, the CDR3 is TGTGCCAGCCAAGGGACTAGCTGGGATACGCAGTATTTT. Protein sequence: CASQGTSWDTQYF.

In this sample, this clonotype turned up many times. The V gene is TRBV7-2, the J gene TRBJ2-1; TRBD2 agrees at 8 bases. The CDR3 runs 14 residues. The V gene's germline CDR1 is SGHTA and CDR2 FQGNSA. Trimming removed 3 bases from V and 4 bases from J; junction bases left unmatched: 2. DNA of the CDR3: TGTGCCAGCAGCTTCCGGGGGGGTTACAATGAGCAGTTCTTC. This translates into CASSFRGGYNEQFF.

This clonotype was seen repeatedly, ten times or more. The junction departs from germline at one end; a sequencing error may be responsible. This chain uses TRBV7-2 with TRBJ2-7; 8 nucleotides line up with TRBD1. CDR3 length: 12 amino acids. Germline V gene lookup returns CDR1 SGHTA and CDR2 FQGNSA. The CDR3, as DNA: TGTGCCAGCAGCTTAGTGCAGGGGGCGCGTCACTTC. It is translated as CASSLVQGARHF.

The chain employs TRBV12-3 or TRBV12-4 and TRBJ1-4, with 7 bases identical to TRBD1. The CDR3 loop spans 14 amino acids. Unmatched junction bases numbered 5, after V lost 6 bases and J lost 4 bases. Here the CDR3 reads CASRAGTVNEKLFF. In nucleotides, the CDR3 is TGTGCCAGCAGAGCCGGGACAGTTAATGAAAAACTGTTTTTT.

This clonotype has only a few counts. The chain couples TRBV6-5 to TRBJ2-1, with TRBD2 matching over 14 bases. The CDR3 is 16 residues long. With V trimmed by 6 bases and J by 8 bases, 9 bases remained unmatched. CDR1 and CDR2 from the germline V gene are MNHEY and SVGAGI. CDR3: CASSRLAGGLGDEQFF. The CDR3 DNA is TGTGCCAGCAGCAGACTAGCGGGGGGGCTAGGGGATGAGCAGTTCTTC.

This clonotype appeared a few times. The chain combines TRBV19 with TRBJ1-4, with TRBD1 as a possible D gene (6 bases). V was pared by 9 bases and J by 6 bases, with 14 bases between. The CDR3 runs 13 residues. The V gene's germline CDR1 is LNHDA and CDR2 SQIVND (reference sequence). The CDR3 sequence is CASLRRGDEKLFF. In DNA form, the CDR3 reads TGTGCCAGCTTGCGGAGGGGGGATGAAAAACTGTTTTTT.

This clonotype appeared a few times. V is TRBV7-2 and J is TRBJ2-7; TRBD2 is a possible D gene (5 bases). The length of the CDR3 is 13 residues. Germline V gene sequence: CDR1 SGHTA, CDR2 FQGNSA. The V gene lost 5 bases and the J gene lost 5 bases, with 13 bases spanning the gap. The CDR3 DNA is TGTGCCAGCAGCCCCTTCGGGGTCGACGAGCAGTACTTC. Residues: CASSPFGVDEQYF.

This clonotype came up many times. This chain uses TRBV12-3 or TRBV12-4 with TRBJ1-1, with 7 bases aligning to TRBD1. Losses at the gene ends were 2 bases for V and 1 base for J; bases not matched to a gene: 13. This CDR3 has 18 amino acids. The CDR3 spells CASSLFGFLDRKNTEAFF. CDR3 DNA sequence: TGTGCCAGCAGTTTATTTGGGTTTCTGGACAGGAAGAACACTGAAGCTTTCTTT.